Below, 20 T cell receptor beta chains from the same sample are listed, as sequenced in a study of shared clonotypes between healthy human individuals. Positive CCR7 selection of CD45RO-negative cells yielded the naive CD8 cells, and terminally differentiated effector memory CD45RA+ cells were excluded. Profiling relied on immunoSEQ multiplex PCR, and the TCRdb table lists in-frame clones only, not all of them. The sample yields some 2,000,000 clones, approximately 94% seen once. The sequenced material came from naive CD8+ T cells sorted from blood. Receptor source: a man aged 18 to 29 in good health.

The rearrangement joins TRBV27 to TRBJ2-2, with TRBD2 matching 11 bases. J was trimmed by 1 base and V by 6 bases; bases with no gene match: 4. Germline assignment: CDR1 MNHEY and CDR2 SMNVEV (reference sequence). The length of the CDR3 is 16 residues. The CDR3 DNA reads TGTGCCAGCAGCCCTAGCGGGGGGATGAACACCGGGGAGCTGTTTTTT. Translated: CASSPSGGMNTGELFF.

V and J are TRBV7-9 and TRBJ2-5, with 11 bases that match TRBD2. The V gene end was trimmed by 5 bases and the J gene end by 1 base; junction bases not matched to a gene: 6. Germline loops: CDR1 SEHNR, CDR2 FQNEAQ (reference sequence). The CDR3 spans 16 residues. CDR3 in amino acids: CASSHPGLAVQETQYF. The CDR3 coding sequence is TGTGCCAGCAGCCACCCGGGACTAGCGGTCCAAGAGACCCAGTACTTC. The complete variable domain, with remaining parts taken from reference TRBV7-9 and TRBJ2-5, reads DTGVSQNPRHKITKRGQNVTFRCDPISEHNRLYWYRQTLGQGPEFLTYFQNEAQLEKSRLLSDRFSAERPKGSFSTLEIQRTEQGDSAMYLCASSHPGLAVQETQYFGPGTRLLVL.

The chain couples TRBV6-1 to TRBJ2-5, with TRBD1 identical over 9 bases. V shed 6 bases, J shed 5 bases, and the junction held 10 bases outside the gene matches. The CDR3 runs 15 residues. Germline CDR1 reads MNHNS; CDR2 reads SASEGT. For the CDR3, the DNA is TGTGCCAGCAGAGACACAGGGGGCGGTTTTGAGACCCAGTACTTC. Translating it yields CASRDTGGGFETQYF.

This chain links TRBV5-4 with TRBJ2-2; no clear D gene. Germline V gene lookup returns CDR1 SGHNT and CDR2 YYREEE (reference sequence). Trimming removed 3 bases from V and 6 bases from J, with 12 bases in between. CDR3 length: 14 residues. CDR3 bases: TGTGCCAGCAGCTCGCTTGTCGGCCCCGGGGAGCTGTTTTTT. Protein product: CASSSLVGPGELFF. Filled out from reference TRBV5-4 and TRBJ2-2, the complete variable domain reads ETGVTQSPTHLIKTRGQQVTLRCSSQSGHNTVSWYQQALGQGPQFIFQYYREEENGRGNFPPRFSGLQFPNYSSELNVNALELDDSALYLCASSSLVGPGELFFGEGSRLTVL.

This chain uses TRBV6-1 with TRBJ2-5; possibly TRBD2 for D (5 bases). Trimming shortened V by 4 bases and J by 4 bases, and 10 bases separated the two germline ends. The CDR3 sequence is 13 residues long. CDR1 MNHNS and CDR2 SASEGT come from the germline V gene. The CDR3 reads CASSAVLAETQYF. CDR3 nucleotides: TGTGCCAGCAGTGCAGTGCTAGCAGAGACCCAGTACTTC.

V usage is TRBV6-5 and J usage is TRBJ2-7; weak D call: TRBD2 (6 bases). V lost 1 base and J 2 bases, leaving 9 bases between the germline ends. CDR3 length equals 14 residues. CDR1 and CDR2 (germline): MNHEY, SVGAGI. The CDR3 DNA reads as TGTGCCAGCAGTTACTTCGGGGGTACCTACGAGCAGTACTTC. Its translation is CASSYFGGTYEQYF.

The genes are TRBV5-6 and TRBJ1-4; D possibly corresponds to TRBD1 (5 bases). Germline V gene lookup returns CDR1 SGHDT and CDR2 YYEEEE. CDR3 length: 17 residues. The V and J ends lost 2 bases and 2 bases respectively, with 16 bases between them. The CDR3 nucleotides are TGTGCCAGCAGCTTTTACGGGGCCCTTGGCACTAATGAAAAACTGTTTTTT. Translated: CASSFYGALGTNEKLFF.

This rearrangement joins TRBV11-2 to TRBJ2-3; no definite D call. The CDR3 spans 13 residues. V was pared by 0 bases and J by 7 bases, with 8 bases between. CDR1 and CDR2 from the germline V gene are SGHAT and FQNNGV. The CDR3 reads CASSLDPDNTQYF. In DNA, the CDR3 is TGTGCCAGCAGCTTAGATCCTGACAATACGCAGTATTTT.

Concerning this clone: The same CDR3 can be traced to other DNA sequences in this sample. The chain is built from TRBV11-3 and TRBJ2-7, with D perhaps being TRBD1 or TRBD2 (6 bases each). The CDR3 extends over 13 amino acids. Deletions cut 5 bases from V and 4 bases from J, with 12 bases between. Germline V gives CDR1 SGHNT, CDR2 YENEEA. The CDR3 spells CASSLRGGYEQYF. Here the CDR3 DNA reads TGTGCCAGCAGCCTGCGAGGGGGGTACGAGCAGTACTTC. Drawing the rest from reference TRBV11-3 and TRBJ2-7, the complete variable domain is EAGVVQSPRYKIIEKKQPVAFWCNPISGHNTLYWYLQNLGQGPELLIRYENEEAVDDSQLPKDRFSAERLKGVDSTLKIQPAELGDSAVYLCASSLRGGYEQYFGPGTRLTVT.

The CDR3 reads CASSPLTGTNYEQYF. DNA for the CDR3: TGTGCCAGCAGCCCACTGACAGGGACAAACTACGAGCAGTACTTC. The V and J genes are TRBV7-9 and TRBJ2-7, with 7 bases that match TRBD1. CDR3 size: 15 residues. Per the germline V gene, CDR1 is SEHNR and CDR2 is FQNEAQ (reference sequence). The J segment lost 3 bases and the V segment lost 5 bases, leaving 10 bases of the junction unmatched.

The table lists this clone with a count of one. Other DNA sequences from this sample encode an identical CDR3 as well. This chain joins TRBV6-6 and TRBJ2-7; the D gene is possibly TRBD2 (5 bases). The V and J ends lost 0 bases and 6 bases respectively, with 9 bases between them. The germline gives CDR1 MNHNY, CDR2 SVGAGI (reference sequence). This CDR3 has 13 amino acids. CDR3 bases: TGTGCCAGCAGTTACTCGGCGGCGGGCGAGCAGTACTTC. This translates into CASSYSAAGEQYF.

A note on this clone: A read error is possible here, since a much larger clone lies one base away. In the same sample, other DNA sequences code for this CDR3. The chain carries TRBV7-8 and TRBJ2-5, with 10 bases aligning to TRBD2. CDR1 SGHVS and CDR2 FQNEAQ come from the germline V gene. The J segment lost 3 bases and the V segment lost 2 bases, leaving 0 bases of the junction unmatched. The CDR3 spans 14 residues. In DNA, the CDR3 is TGTGCCAGCAGCTTACTAGCGGGAGAAGAGACCCAGTACTTC. It yields the protein CASSLLAGEETQYF.

The table lists this clone with a count of one. The chain is built from TRBV7-6 and TRBJ2-7; 11 bases agree with TRBD2. There are 15 residues in the CDR3. V dropped 8 bases and J dropped 7; count of bases not matched to a gene: 13. Germline values: CDR1 SGHVS, CDR2 FNYEAQ. The CDR3 reads CASSLILAGVEEQYF. CDR3 bases: TGTGCCAGCTCCTTAATACTAGCGGGAGTCGAAGAGCAGTACTTC. The entire variable domain, with the rest obtained from reference TRBV7-6 and TRBJ2-7, is as follows: GAGVSQSPRYKVTKRGQDVALRCDPISGHVSLYWYRQALGQGPEFLTYFNYEAQQDKSGLPNDRFSAERPEGSISTLTIQRTEQRDSAMYRCASSLILAGVEEQYFGPGTRLTVT.

The rearrangement links TRBV7-9 to TRBJ2-3; 13 bases align to TRBD2. J lost 0 bases, V lost 5 bases, and 11 bases had no gene match. The CDR3 spans 19 residues. CDR1 and CDR2 (germline): SEHNR, FQNEAQ (reference sequence). CDR3: CASSPRLAGGPFSTDTQYF. Here the CDR3 DNA reads TGTGCCAGCAGCCCCCGACTAGCGGGGGGCCCGTTTAGCACAGATACGCAGTATTTT.

V is TRBV13 and J is TRBJ2-4; the D call may be TRBD1 or TRBD2 (6 bases each). The CDR3 totals 13 residues. Germline CDR1 reads PRHDT; CDR2 reads FYEKMQ (reference sequence). Trimming left V 1 base short and J 8 bases short, with 9 bases between. The CDR3 DNA sequence: TGTGCCAGCAGCTTAGCAGGGGAGGACATTCAGTACTTC. This codes for CASSLAGEDIQYF.

CDR3 region: CASSSLDTEAFF. In DNA, the CDR3 is TGTGCCAGCAGTTCTCTTGACACTGAAGCTTTCTTT. The V gene is TRBV6-5, the J gene TRBJ1-1; the D is unclear. V lost 4 bases, J lost 3 bases, and 6 bases lay in between. Germline CDR1 and CDR2: MNHEY and SVGAGI. The CDR3 runs to 12 residues.

This chain uses TRBV28 with TRBJ2-5, with TRBD1 matching 9 bases. Trimming at V came to 6 bases and at J to 5 bases, leaving 7 bases not matched to a gene. CDR3 length: 14 amino acids. CDR1 MDHEN and CDR2 SYDVKM come from the germline V gene. The CDR3 sequence: CASSLGQGRETQYF. The CDR3 coding sequence is TGTGCCAGCAGCTTGGGACAGGGTCGGGAGACCCAGTACTTC. Full variable domain (outside the CDR3, taken from reference TRBV28 and TRBJ2-5): DVKVTQSSRYLVKRTGEKVFLECVQDMDHENMFWYRQDPGLGLRLIYFSYDVKMKEKGDIPEGYSVSREKKERFSLILESASTNQTSMYLCASSLGQGRETQYFGPGTRLLVL.

This chain joins TRBV9 and TRBJ2-7; 7 nucleotides line up with TRBD1. Germline V CDR1 and CDR2: SGDLS, YYNGEE. V shed 4 bases and J 6 bases; nucleotides not matched to a gene: 4. The CDR3 spans 12 residues. Here the CDR3 reads CASSPQGVEQYF. The CDR3 region has the DNA TGTGCCAGCAGCCCCCAGGGGGTCGAGCAGTACTTC.

The V call is TRBV28, the J call TRBJ2-1, with D maybe TRBD2 (6 bases). Germline V gene lookup returns CDR1 MDHEN and CDR2 SYDVKM. The CDR3 has 14 amino acids. V was trimmed by 5 bases and J by 3 bases, leaving 11 bases between them. The CDR3 sequence: CASSTRDFYNEQFF. The DNA of the CDR3 is TGTGCCAGCAGTACCCGGGACTTCTACAATGAGCAGTTCTTC.

This clone has more than one count but fewer than ten. The rearrangement joins TRBV30 to TRBJ1-2, with unresolved D. Trimming took 0 bases from V and 8 from J, leaving 16 bases between them. Per the germline V gene, CDR1 is GTSNPN and CDR2 is SVGIG (reference sequence). The length of the CDR3 is 14 residues. The CDR3: CAWSVQPVGSGYTF. The CDR3 DNA is TGTGCCTGGAGTGTACAACCCGTCGGCAGCGGCTACACCTTC.